These 14 T cell receptor beta chains share one sample of origin, sequenced in a study of T cell responses to AZD1222 COVID-19 vaccine (dated by TCRdb to about 2021). The library was produced with the immunoSEQ multiplex PCR assay. Sourced from immuneACCESS, this table was stored by TCRdb with only in-frame sequences that have V and J called. A share of the clones is absent; for the studies checked, an unresolved V gene accounts for under half, and the remainder has no known explanation. This sample lists roughly 150,000 clones; just over 90% were detected once. Less than 1.3% of the sample lies in the top ten. The time point label here, explained by the study, means: about 28 days (+/-7) after the second vaccine dose. The sample here was peripheral blood, taken 28 days after the second AZD1222 dose. These receptors originate from an adult who received the AZD1222 COVID-19 vaccine.

The CDR3 DNA reads as TGTGCCAGCAGTGAGCTGGGACTACCGAACACCGGGGAGCTGTTTTTT. Protein: CASSELGLPNTGELFF. The rearrangement links TRBV2 to TRBJ2-2, with TRBD2 matching over 7 bases. Per germline, CDR1 SNHLY and CDR2 FYNNEI. J gave up 0 bases and V 3 bases, and 4 bases lay outside the gene matches. This CDR3 has 16 amino acids.

The chain joins TRBV12-3 or TRBV12-4 to TRBJ1-1, with TRBD1 as a possible D gene (5 bases). The CDR3 is made up of 13 amino acids. Trimming took off 3 bases at V and 5 bases at J, with 10 bases between the two ends. The CDR3 bases are TGTGCCAGCAGTTTCCAGGGAGGGACTGAAGCTTTCTTT. Encoded protein: CASSFQGGTEAFF.

This clone was seen more than once but under ten times. The J gene is TRBJ1-1, the V gene TRBV5-4; D is uncertain. Germline-derived CDR1 and CDR2 are SGHNT and YYREEE (reference sequence). The CDR3 spans 15 residues. Trimming removed 2 bases from V and 8 bases from J, with 19 bases in between. CDR3 sequence: CASSFPAVGYVEAFF. In DNA, the CDR3 is TGTGCCAGCAGCTTTCCAGCGGTTGGATACGTCGAAGCTTTCTTT.

The chain uses TRBV28 and TRBJ1-2; D ambiguous. Germline CDR1 MDHEN, CDR2 SYDVKM. The V end lost 3 bases, the J end lost 1 base, and 0 bases lay between the germline ends. This CDR3 has 11 amino acids. For the CDR3, the DNA is TGTGCCAGCAGTTTTAACTATGGCTACACCTTC. Its translation: CASSFNYGYTF.

In its sample, this clone was seen a few times. The rearrangement uses TRBV11-2 and TRBJ1-2; 8 nucleotides align to TRBD1. The CDR3 runs to 13 residues. J was trimmed by 7 bases and V by 3 bases; bases with no gene match: 4. Per germline, CDR1 SGHAT and CDR2 FQNNGV. Here the CDR3 reads CASSLGQAVGYTF. In DNA form, the CDR3 reads TGTGCCAGCAGCTTGGGACAGGCCGTTGGCTACACCTTC.

The chain uses TRBV5-5 and TRBJ1-5, with 9 positions matching TRBD1. CDR3 size: 15 residues. V shed 2 bases and J 1 base; nucleotides not matched to a gene: 1. The V gene's germline CDR1 is SGHKS and CDR2 YYEKEE (reference sequence). The CDR3 bases are TGTGCCAGCAGCTTACAGGGGGCAAGCAATCAGCCCCAGCATTTT. Its translation: CASSLQGASNQPQHF.

This clone was found once. This rearrangement joins TRBV6-6 to TRBJ2-6, with D hard to call. The CDR3 has 15 residues. V gave up 5 bases and J gave up 0 bases, with 8 bases separating them. Germline V CDR1 and CDR2: MNHNY, SVGAGI (reference sequence). DNA of the CDR3: TGTGCCAGCAGTCCCTCGATCTCTGGGGCCAACGTCCTGACTTTC. Residues: CASSPSISGANVLTF.

Ten or more counts support this clone. The rearrangement uses TRBV3-1 (or the pseudogene TRBV3-2) and TRBJ1-5; no reliable D call. V was pared by 0 bases and J by 9 bases, with 6 bases between. Germline assignment: CDR1 LGHDT and CDR2 YNNKEL (reference sequence). The CDR3 sequence is 12 residues long. The CDR3 reads CASSQEGRPQHF. CDR3 DNA sequence: TGTGCCAGCAGCCAAGAGGGTAGGCCCCAGCATTTT.

V usage is TRBV7-8 and J usage is TRBJ1-3, with D hard to call. Looked up from germline, CDR1 is SGHVS and CDR2 is FQNEAQ. The V and J ends lost 1 base and 0 bases respectively, with 13 bases between them. The CDR3 extends over 17 amino acids. The CDR3 spells CASSLDYFTSSGNTIYF. The CDR3 DNA follows: TGTGCCAGCAGCTTAGACTATTTTACAAGCTCTGGAAACACCATATATTTT.

The chain couples TRBV6-2 or TRBV6-3 to TRBJ2-1; the D is unclear. V was clipped by 2 bases and J by 7 bases, with 9 bases between them. This CDR3 contains 13 residues. From germline, CDR1 is MNHEY and CDR2 SVGEGT. CDR3 loop: CASSYGQWNEQFF. The CDR3 nucleotides read TGTGCCAGCAGTTACGGGCAGTGGAATGAGCAGTTCTTC.

The genes are TRBV27 and TRBJ1-4; maybe TRBD1 (6 bases). The CDR3 spans 17 residues. In germline, CDR1 is MNHEY, CDR2 SMNVEV (reference sequence). Trimming took off 8 bases at V and 0 bases at J, with 19 bases between the two ends. CDR3 loop: CASRGGQIYSTNEKLFF. The CDR3 DNA reads as TGTGCCAGCCGGGGTGGACAGATCTATTCAACTAATGAAAAACTGTTTTTT.

This clone has just a few counts. V and J are TRBV9 and TRBJ1-6; weak D call: TRBD1 (5 bases). The V and J ends lost 0 bases and 9 bases respectively, with 10 bases between them. The CDR3 has 14 amino acids. The germline V gene encodes CDR1 SGDLS and CDR2 YYNGEE. CDR3 loop: CASSVEGGGSPLHF. The CDR3 region has the DNA TGTGCCAGCAGCGTAGAGGGTGGGGGTTCACCCCTCCACTTT.

This rearrangement joins TRBV18 to TRBJ1-1; 9 nucleotides line up with TRBD1. The CDR3 extends over 16 amino acids. With V trimmed by 5 bases and J by 1 base, 8 bases remained unmatched. Germline assignment: CDR1 KGHSH and CDR2 LQKENI. The CDR3 region has the DNA TGTGCCAGCTCATTCAAGGGACAGGGCAGGAACACTGAAGCTTTCTTT. Translated, it gives CASSFKGQGRNTEAFF.

In this sample, this clone turned up once. The V gene is TRBV6-5, the J gene TRBJ1-1, with 8 bases aligning to TRBD1. The ends lost 6 bases at V and 4 bases at J; junction bases unmatched: 4. Germline CDR1 MNHEY, CDR2 SVGAGI. The length of the CDR3 is 13 residues. This CDR3 is CASRGTGFTEAFF. The DNA of the CDR3 is TGTGCCAGCAGGGGGACAGGTTTCACTGAAGCTTTCTTT.